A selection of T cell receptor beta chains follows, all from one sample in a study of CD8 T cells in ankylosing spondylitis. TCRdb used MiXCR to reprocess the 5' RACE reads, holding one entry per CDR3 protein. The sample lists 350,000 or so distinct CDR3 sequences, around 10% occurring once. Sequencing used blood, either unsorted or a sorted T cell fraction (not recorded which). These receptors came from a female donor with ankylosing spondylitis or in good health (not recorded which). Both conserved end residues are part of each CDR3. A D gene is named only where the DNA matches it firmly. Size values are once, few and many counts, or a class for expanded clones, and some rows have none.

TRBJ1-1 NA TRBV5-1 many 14 TGCGCCAGCAGCTTGGGTGACGGGGGGACTGAAGCTTTCTTT CASSLGDGGTEAFF
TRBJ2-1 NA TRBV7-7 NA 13 TGTGCCAGCAGCTTACAGGAATACAATGAGCAGTTCTTC CASSLQEYNEQFF
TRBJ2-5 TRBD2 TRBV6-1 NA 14 TGTGCCAGCACCGCAACTAGCGGGGGCGAGACCCAGTACTTC CASTATSGGETQYF
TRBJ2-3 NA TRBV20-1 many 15 TGCAGTGTTACCAAGTCCAGCGGCGTCACAGATACGCAGTATTTT CSVTKSSGVTDTQYF
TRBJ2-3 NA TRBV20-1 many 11 TGCAGTGGCACGGAGGCAGATACGCAGTATTTT CSGTEADTQYF
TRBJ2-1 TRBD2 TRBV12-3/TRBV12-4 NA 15 TGTGCCAGCAACATACTAGCGATAAAAAACAATGAGCAGTTCTTC CASNILAIKNNEQFF
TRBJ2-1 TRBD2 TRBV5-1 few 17 TGCGCCAGCAGCTTTGGACTCGGAAAGGGAGGGTACAATGAGCAGTTCTTC CASSFGLGKGGYNEQFF
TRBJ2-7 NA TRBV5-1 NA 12 TGCGCCAGCAGCTCAGAGGGACGCGAGCAGTACTTC CASSSEGREQYF
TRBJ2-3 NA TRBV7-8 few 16 TGTGCCAGCAGCTTAGTGGTCGAGGCCCTCACAGATACGCAGTATTTT CASSLVVEALTDTQYF
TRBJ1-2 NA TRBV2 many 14 TGTGCCAGCAGTGGGGCCACAGCCCCCTATGGCTACACCTTC CASSGATAPYGYTF
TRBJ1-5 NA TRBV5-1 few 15 TGCGCCAGCAGCCTAGGGGCCCTCCCCCATCAGCCCCAGCATTTT CASSLGALPHQPQHF
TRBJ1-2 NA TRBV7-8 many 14 TGTGCCAGCAGCTTGTCCGGGGTCGAGTATGGCTACACCTTC CASSLSGVEYGYTF
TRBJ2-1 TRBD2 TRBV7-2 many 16 TGTGCCAGCAGCTTAGTGGCGCCGAAGCGGGATCAAGAGCAGTTCTTC CASSLVAPKRDQEQFF
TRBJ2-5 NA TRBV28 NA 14 TGTGCCAGCACTCAGTCCTCGGGGGTACGGACCCAGTACTTC CASTQSSGVRTQYF
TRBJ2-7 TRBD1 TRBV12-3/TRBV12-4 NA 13 TGTGCCAGTAGGGAGACAGGGGCCTACGAGCAGTACTTC CASRETGAYEQYF
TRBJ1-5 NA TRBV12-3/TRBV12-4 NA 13 TGTGCCAGCAGCGTGTTTGGTCATCAGCCCCAGCATTTT CASSVFGHQPQHF
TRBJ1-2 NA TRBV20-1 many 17 TGCAGTGCTAGAGATCGCACAGGGAGATCCAGTGACTATGGCTACACCTTC CSARDRTGRSSDYGYTF
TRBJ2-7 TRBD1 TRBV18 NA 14 TGTGCCAGCACCCCGGGACAGGGGTCCCACGAGCAGTACTTC CASTPGQGSHEQYF
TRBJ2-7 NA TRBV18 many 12 TGTGCCAGCTCCCCTGACGGATACGAGCAGTACTTC CASSPDGYEQYF
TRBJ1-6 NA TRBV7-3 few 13 TGTGCCAGCAGCCCCGGCCGGGATTCACCCCTCCACTTT CASSPGRDSPLHF
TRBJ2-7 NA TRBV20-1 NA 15 TGCAGTGCTAGAGCGGGCAGGGCTCGGGATTACGAGCAGTACTTC CSARAGRARDYEQYF
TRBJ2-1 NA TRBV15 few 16 TGTGCCACCAGCAGGCAAAGAACAACCGGGTGGAATGAGCAGTTCTTC CATSRQRTTGWNEQFF
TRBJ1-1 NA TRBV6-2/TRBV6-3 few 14 TGTGCCAGTCGGTTGCGGCCCCTGGGCACTGAAGCTTTCTTT CASRLRPLGTEAFF
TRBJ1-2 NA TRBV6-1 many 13 TGTGCCAGCAGTGAAGAGACAGGTTATGGCTACACCTTC CASSEETGYGYTF
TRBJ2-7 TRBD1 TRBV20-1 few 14 TGCAGTGCTGCCCCGGGACAGAGCTCCTACGAGCAGTACTTC CSAAPGQSSYEQYF
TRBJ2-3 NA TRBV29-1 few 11 TGCAGCGCCGAAGGGGAGGATACGCAGTATTTT CSAEGEDTQYF
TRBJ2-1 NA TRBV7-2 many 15 TGTGCCAGCAGCAGGGGGGCAGGGAACTACAATGAGCAGTTCTTC CASSRGAGNYNEQFF
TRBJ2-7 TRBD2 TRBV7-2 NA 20 TGTGCCAGCAGCTTAGGGCCGAGACGGGGGGTCCCATATCAGGACAACGAGCAGTACTTC CASSLGPRRGVPYQDNEQYF
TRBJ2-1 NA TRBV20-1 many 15 TGCAGTGCACCAAAAAGAGGGGGGGCGGTCAATGAGCAGTTCTTC CSAPKRGGAVNEQFF
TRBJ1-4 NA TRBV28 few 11 TGTGCCAGCAGTACCCGGGGGGAACTGTTTTTT CASSTRGELFF
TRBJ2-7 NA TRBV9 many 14 TGTGCCAGCAGCGTAGACGGCAGGGACCACGAGCAGTACTTC CASSVDGRDHEQYF
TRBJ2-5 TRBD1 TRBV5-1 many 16 TGCGCCAGCAGCTTGGAGCCGACAGGGGGCGAAGAGACCCAGTACTTC CASSLEPTGGEETQYF
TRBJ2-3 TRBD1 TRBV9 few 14 TGTGCCAGCAGCGCGGGACAGGGGGGGGATACGCAGTATTTT CASSAGQGGDTQYF